Listed below are T cell receptor beta chains from one sample, sequenced in a study of blood T cell repertoires in COVID-19. Data came from immunoSEQ multiplex PCR; TCRdb stores just in-frame clones and leaves some out. The sample has a few hundred thousand clones; more than 75% are singletons. Sequenced: PBMCs or T cells enriched from blood (not recorded which). The receptors stem from a woman in her twenties or thirties who had recovered from COVID-19. Each CDR3 is given with its conserved first and last residue. D genes are given only for firm matches. Some rows have no size entry. The others give once, few or many, or a class for an expanded clone.

v_call	d_call	cdr3_length	j_call	clone_size	cdr3_nt	cdr3_aa
TRBV5-1	TRBD2	15	TRBJ2-5	.	TGCGCCAGCAGCTTGGGGCGGGAGATAGGAGAGACCCAGTACTTC	CASSLGREIGETQYF
TRBV5-6	TRBD2	16	TRBJ2-7	.	TGTGCCAGCAGCTCTGGACTAGCGGGGGGGCGATACGAGCAGTACTTC	CASSSGLAGGRYEQYF
TRBV25-1	.	12	TRBJ1-2	.	TGTGCCAGCAGTGCGACACTGAGTGGCTACACCTTC	CASSATLSGYTF
TRBV11-2	TRBD2	15	TRBJ2-1	once	TGTGCCAGCAGCTTAGTCGGCGGGAGAGGGGTCGGGCAGTTCTTC	CASSLVGGRGVGQFF
TRBV19	.	14	TRBJ1-1	.	TGTGCCAGTAGTGACGGACAGTTTAATACTGAAGCTTTCTTT	CASSDGQFNTEAFF
TRBV18	.	12	TRBJ2-2	.	TGTGCCAGCTCCCGCGGAGGCGGGGAGCTGTTTTTT	CASSRGGGELFF
TRBV2	.	13	TRBJ1-6	.	TGTGCCAGCGGAACGGGTAATAATTCACCCCTCCACTTT	CASGTGNNSPLHF
TRBV30	.	15	TRBJ2-3	once	TGTGCCTACCTATCGGTTGGGCACAGCACAGATACGCAGTATTTT	CAYLSVGHSTDTQYF
TRBV5-1	.	11	TRBJ2-1	.	TGCGCCAGCCAAGAGAACAATGAGCAGTTCTTC	CASQENNEQFF
TRBV27	.	13	TRBJ1-6	.	TGTGCCAGCAGTAGGGGGTATGCTTCACCCCTCCACTTT	CASSRGYASPLHF
TRBV7-2	.	13	TRBJ1-2	.	TGTGCCAGCAGCCCCCGAGAGAACTATGGCTACACCTTC	CASSPRENYGYTF
TRBV29-1	.	13	TRBJ2-3	.	TGCAGCGTTGGCGGGGCCGACACAGATACGCAGTATTTT	CSVGGADTDTQYF
TRBV5-5	.	14	TRBJ2-1	.	TGTGCCAGCAGCTTAATTAGCCTCTACAATGAGCAGTTCTTC	CASSLISLYNEQFF
TRBV7-2	TRBD1	15	TRBJ2-5	.	TGTGCCAGCAGCCAGGGGGCGGCACTGCAAGAGACCCAGTACTTC	CASSQGAALQETQYF
TRBV3-1/TRBV3-2	.	15	TRBJ1-1	.	TGTGCCAGCAGCCCCGTGCAGGTGCTGAACACTGAAGCTTTCTTT	CASSPVQVLNTEAFF
TRBV6-4	TRBD2	15	TRBJ2-1	.	TGTGCCAGCAGTGAGGCGGGGGGGACCTACAATGAGCAGTTCTTC	CASSEAGGTYNEQFF
TRBV24-1	.	12	TRBJ2-5	few	TGTGCCACCAGTGATTTAACGGGGACCCAGTACTTC	CATSDLTGTQYF
TRBV19	.	16	TRBJ2-5	.	TGTGCCAGTAGTATTGGGGCCCCTAGGAGACAAGAGACCCAGTACTTC	CASSIGAPRRQETQYF
TRBV7-2	.	16	TRBJ2-4	.	TGTGCCAGCAGCTTAGTTGTCTCCGCGACCAAAAACATTCAGTACTTC	CASSLVVSATKNIQYF
TRBV4-1	TRBD1	15	TRBJ2-7	.	TGCGCCAGCAGCCAAGAGGACAGGATACAGTACGAGCAGTACTTC	CASSQEDRIQYEQYF
TRBV4-1	TRBD1	17	TRBJ2-5	.	TGCGCCAGCAGCCAAGATTGGGGGACAGGTCGTATAAAGACCCAGTACTTC	CASSQDWGTGRIKTQYF
TRBV29-1	.	16	TRBJ2-7	.	TGCAGCGTTGAAGAGCCGGGCCGCCTAGCGAGCTACGAGCAGTACTTC	CSVEEPGRLASYEQYF
TRBV25-1	.	15	TRBJ2-7	once	TGTGCCAGCAGTGAATATGCGGGACAGACCTACGAGCAGTACTTC	CASSEYAGQTYEQYF
TRBV19	.	15	TRBJ2-7	.	TGTGCCAGTAGTATAGGTAGCGGAGGTTCCTACGAGCAGTACTTC	CASSIGSGGSYEQYF
TRBV28	.	12	TRBJ2-7	once	TGTGCCAGCAGTTTAAGGGGTTACGAGCAGTACTTC	CASSLRGYEQYF
TRBV10-3	TRBD2	14	TRBJ2-1	few	TGTGCCATCAGCCCCACGGGCGGGAGAGATGAGCAGTTCTTC	CAISPTGGRDEQFF
TRBV7-2	TRBD2	15	TRBJ2-3	.	TGTGCCAGCAGCTCCACTAGCGGGAGGGCAGATACGCAGTATTTT	CASSSTSGRADTQYF
TRBV27	TRBD1	16	TRBJ2-7	.	TGTGCCAGCAGTTTAAAAGGGACAGGGAGCTCCTACGAGCAGTACTTC	CASSLKGTGSSYEQYF
TRBV29-1	.	10	TRBJ1-2	.	TGCAGCGTTGTTATCTATGGCTACACCTTC	CSVVIYGYTF
TRBV5-1	TRBD2	19	TRBJ2-5	.	TGCGCCAGCAGCTCCGTGTGGGGTTTGCTAGCGGGGGGTCGGGAGACCCAGTACTTC	CASSSVWGLLAGGRETQYF
TRBV20-1	TRBD2	17	TRBJ2-1	.	TGCAGTGCTAATGATGAGCGGGGGGGCCCGGAGTACAATGAGCAGTTCTTC	CSANDERGGPEYNEQFF
TRBV2	TRBD2	15	TRBJ2-1	.	TGTGCCAGCAGTCAAACTAGCGGGAATTTTAATGAGCAGTTCTTC	CASSQTSGNFNEQFF
TRBV15	.	12	TRBJ1-1	.	TGTGCCACCAGCAGTTTAACAGGAAAAGCTTTCTTT	CATSSLTGKAFF
TRBV6-5	TRBD1	13	TRBJ1-5	.	TGTGCCAGCAGTCGACAGGGCGGTCAGCCCCAGCATTTT	CASSRQGGQPQHF
TRBV5-1	TRBD2	18	TRBJ2-2	.	TGCGCCAGCAGCTCGAAGCCTAGCGGGAGTATTAAGACCGGGGAGCTGTTTTTT	CASSSKPSGSIKTGELFF
TRBV5-8	TRBD2	17	TRBJ2-3	.	TGTGCCAGCAGTTACGCCGGGACTAGCGGGGGAACAGATACGCAGTATTTT	CASSYAGTSGGTDTQYF
TRBV11-2	.	15	TRBJ2-2	few	TGTGCCAGCAGCTTAGGAGGCGCGAACACCGGGGAGCTGTTTTTT	CASSLGGANTGELFF
TRBV11-3	TRBD1	14	TRBJ2-7	.	TGTGCCAGCAGCGGCCGGGACAGGGACCACGAGCAGTACTTC	CASSGRDRDHEQYF
TRBV3-1/TRBV3-2	TRBD2	18	TRBJ2-3	.	TGTGCCAGCAGCCAGCCGGGACTAGCGGGGGGGACAGCAGATACGCAGTATTTT	CASSQPGLAGGTADTQYF
TRBV25-1	TRBD1	16	TRBJ1-2	.	TGTGCCAGCAGTGCGGGGAAGAACAGGGGAGACTATGGCTACACCTTC	CASSAGKNRGDYGYTF
TRBV9	.	15	TRBJ1-4	.	TGTGCCAGCAGCGTAGCGGTCAGGGCGGGGGAAAAACTGTTTTTT	CASSVAVRAGEKLFF
TRBV28	.	13	TRBJ1-2	.	TGTGCCAGCAGTTTAGGACAAAACTATGGCTACACCTTC	CASSLGQNYGYTF
TRBV7-2	.	16	TRBJ2-2	.	TGTGCCAGCAGGCCCTTTGCAGGAGGCGCCACCGGGGAGCTGTTTTTT	CASRPFAGGATGELFF
TRBV6-5	.	13	TRBJ2-7	.	TGTGCCAGCAGTCCAGGGCTTTCCTACGAGCAGTACTTC	CASSPGLSYEQYF
TRBV10-1	.	16	TRBJ2-1	.	TGCGCCAGCAGTGAGAGTAACAGTCGAACCTACAATGAGCAGTTCTTC	CASSESNSRTYNEQFF
TRBV28	TRBD1	16	TRBJ1-5	.	TGTGCCAGCAGACTGACAGGGGAGTGGGGCAATCAGCCCCAGCATTTT	CASRLTGEWGNQPQHF
TRBV7-9	TRBD1	15	TRBJ1-2	.	TGTGCCAGCTCCCCCGGTGACAGGGAATTTGATGGCTACACCTTC	CASSPGDREFDGYTF
TRBV6-5	.	15	TRBJ1-4	.	TGTGCCAGCAGTTACTCGAACGGGTTAGAGGAAAAACTGTTTTTT	CASSYSNGLEEKLFF
TRBV20-1	TRBD1	18	TRBJ1-5	.	TGCAGTGCTAGTGGAGCTAGGCCAGGGACAGGGTATCTTCAGCCCCAGCATTTT	CSASGARPGTGYLQPQHF
TRBV4-2	TRBD1	15	TRBJ1-1	once	TGTGCCAGCAGCCAGCTTACAGGGGAGGACACTGAAGCTTTCTTT	CASSQLTGEDTEAFF
TRBV3-1/TRBV3-2	TRBD1	14	TRBJ1-1	.	TGTGCCAGCAGCCACAGACAGGGAACCACTGAAGCTTTCTTT	CASSHRQGTTEAFF
TRBV25-1	.	13	TRBJ2-1	.	TGTGCCAGCAGGGAGGGGTCCTACAATGAGCAGTTCTTC	CASREGSYNEQFF
TRBV28	TRBD1	15	TRBJ2-1	.	TGTGCCAGCAGAGACCGACAGGGAATGGACAATGAGCAGTTCTTC	CASRDRQGMDNEQFF
TRBV4-2	.	18	TRBJ2-2	.	TGTGCCAGCAGCCAAGATTGGGTCGACTATCGAGGCACCGGGGAGCTGTTTTTT	CASSQDWVDYRGTGELFF
TRBV28	TRBD1	16	TRBJ1-2	.	TGTGCCAGCAGCCCGATAGTAGGGACAGGGTGGTATGGCTACACCTTC	CASSPIVGTGWYGYTF